The next 7 T cell receptor beta chains were all read from a single sample in a study of T cell responses to AZD1222 COVID-19 vaccine. TCRdb's copy holds only in-frame clones and misses some; the assay was immunoSEQ multiplex PCR. The data contain roughly 100,000 clones, over 80% of them singletons. Sequenced material: peripheral blood, taken on day 0 of AZD1222 vaccination. The receptors originated from an adult in good health.

This chain joins TRBV25-1 and TRBJ1-2; the D gene is possibly TRBD1 (5 bases). Germline V gene sequence: CDR1 MGHDK, CDR2 SYGVNS. The CDR3 runs 12 residues. The ends were cut back, 7 bases at V and 6 bases at J, with 12 bases in the middle. CDR3 residues: CASTGMWDGYTF. In DNA form, the CDR3 reads TGTGCCAGCACAGGGATGTGGGATGGCTACACCTTC.

The CDR3 DNA reads as TGTGCCAGCAGTGGGACTAGCGGGCGCCCCGATACGCAGTATTTT. It codes for CASSGTSGRPDTQYF. This sequence joins TRBV2 and TRBJ2-3; TRBD2 aligns across 11 bases. The CDR3 consists of 15 residues. Looked up from germline, CDR1 is SNHLY and CDR2 is FYNNEI. With V trimmed by 4 bases and J by 6 bases, 6 bases remained unmatched.

The chain joins TRBV11-2 to TRBJ2-5, with a weak D call TRBD2 (6 bases). V was pared by 2 bases and J by 2 bases, with 18 bases between. The CDR3 covers 17 residues. From germline, CDR1 is SGHAT and CDR2 FQNNGV. The CDR3 protein is CASSLMLALGRQETQYF. DNA of the CDR3: TGTGCCAGCAGCTTAATGCTAGCGTTGGGACGACAAGAGACCCAGTACTTC.

The J gene is TRBJ2-5, the V gene TRBV5-1; a weak D match, TRBD1 (5 bases). The CDR3 is 15 amino acids. Between the trimmed V and J ends, which lost 0 bases and 1 base, there was a span of 10 bases. Per the germline V gene, CDR1 is SGHRS and CDR2 is YFSETQ. CDR3: CASSLAGIVQETQYF. CDR3 DNA sequence: TGCGCCAGCAGCTTGGCAGGGATTGTCCAAGAGACCCAGTACTTC.

In its sample, this clone was seen a few times. The chain joins TRBV5-1 to TRBJ1-1; D is unclear. The CDR3 runs to 15 residues. CDR1 and CDR2 (germline): SGHRS, YFSETQ. Between the trimmed V and J ends, which lost 5 bases and 0 bases, there was a span of 14 bases. The CDR3 region is CASRNHRSMNTEAFF. CDR3 DNA: TGCGCCAGCAGAAACCACCGGTCCATGAACACTGAAGCTTTCTTT.

The chain combines TRBV7-2 with TRBJ1-1; D ambiguous. V lost 3 bases, J lost 2 bases, and 7 bases lay in between. Germline values: CDR1 SGHTA, CDR2 FQGNSA. The CDR3 has 13 residues. CDR3 DNA sequence: TGTGCCAGCAGCTTGGTGATTAACACTGAAGCTTTCTTT. Translation gives CASSLVINTEAFF.

The CDR3 sequence is CAISSHEQGNSQPQHF. The CDR3 DNA is TGTGCCATCAGCTCCCACGAACAGGGGAATAGTCAGCCCCAGCATTTT. The genes are TRBV10-3 and TRBJ1-5; 7 bases match TRBD1. The CDR3 runs 16 residues. Trimming removed 6 bases from V and 6 bases from J; junction bases left unmatched: 14. The V gene's germline CDR1 is ENHRY and CDR2 SYGVKD.